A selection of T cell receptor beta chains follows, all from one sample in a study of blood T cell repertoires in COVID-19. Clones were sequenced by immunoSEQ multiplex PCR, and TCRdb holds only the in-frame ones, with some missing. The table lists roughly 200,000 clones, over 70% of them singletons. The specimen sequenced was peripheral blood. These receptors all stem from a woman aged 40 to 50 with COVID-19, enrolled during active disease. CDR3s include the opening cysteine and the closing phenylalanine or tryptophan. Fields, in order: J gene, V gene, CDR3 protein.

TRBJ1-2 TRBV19 CASSSPRGQGSGENYGYTF
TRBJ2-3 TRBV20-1 CSASLLAGVDTQYF
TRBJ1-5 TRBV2 CASSEDSRQPQHF
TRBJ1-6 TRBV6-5 CASTPGQGNSPLHF
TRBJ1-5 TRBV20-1 CSASVSTGGDQPQHF
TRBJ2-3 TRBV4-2 CASSQAGTSGATDTQYF
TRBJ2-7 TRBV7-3 CASSFLQREFPYEQYF
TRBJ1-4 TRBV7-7 CASSLGAREKLFF
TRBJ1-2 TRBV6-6 CASSYIIETGNYGYTF
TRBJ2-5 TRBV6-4 CASSDSGTVGTQYF
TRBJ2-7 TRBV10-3 CAISEGTGPPYEQYF
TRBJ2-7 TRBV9 CASSPGQALYEQYF
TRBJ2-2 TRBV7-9 CASSWRDRGPNTGELFF
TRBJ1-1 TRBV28 CASSLWGQGARAEAFF
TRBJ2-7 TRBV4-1 CASSQGQGTYEQYF
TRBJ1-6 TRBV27 CASGLQGSPLHF
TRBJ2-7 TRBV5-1 CASSLEQDTYEQYF
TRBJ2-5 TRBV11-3 CASSFRTGGILAEETQYF
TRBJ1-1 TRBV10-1 CASSKDRGRTSEAFF
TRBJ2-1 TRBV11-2 CASSLDEDSYNEQFF
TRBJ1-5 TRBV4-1 CASSQVNSLYSNQPQHF
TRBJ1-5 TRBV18 CASSPGEFEQPQHF
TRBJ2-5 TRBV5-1 CASSSSGGQETQYF
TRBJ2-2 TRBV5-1 CASSSTGTANTGELFF
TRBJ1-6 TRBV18 CASSPYDNSPLHF
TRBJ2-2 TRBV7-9 CASSRARGLDTGELFF
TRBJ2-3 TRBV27 CASSLVTDTQYF
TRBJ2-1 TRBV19 CASSISGGAGDEQFF
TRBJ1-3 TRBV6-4 CASSTSGVSGNTIYF
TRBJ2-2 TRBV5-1 CASSLGGLNTGELFF
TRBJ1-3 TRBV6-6 CASSYRALGGGNTIYF
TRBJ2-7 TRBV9 CASSVGLAGGYEQYF
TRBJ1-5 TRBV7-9 CASSLAGTANNQPQHF
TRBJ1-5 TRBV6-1 CASSEGTGSRQPQHF
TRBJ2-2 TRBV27 CASSFEGFSTGELFF
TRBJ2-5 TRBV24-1 CATSEWTGGWQETQYF
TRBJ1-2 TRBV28 CASTVGRTGNYGYTF
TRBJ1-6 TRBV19 CASSMSTWRQGSSPLHF
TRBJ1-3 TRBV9 CASSAHLQENTIYF
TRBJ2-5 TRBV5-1 CASSPVSSGETQYF
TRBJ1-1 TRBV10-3 CAISLRTGTNTEAFF
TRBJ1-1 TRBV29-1 CSVEGTGFSEAFF
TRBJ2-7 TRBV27 CASSLPGTGRYEQYF
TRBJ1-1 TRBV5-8 CASSLLTGGTEAFF
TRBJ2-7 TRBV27 CASNRGGREQYF
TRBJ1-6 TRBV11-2 CASSLGLSPLHF
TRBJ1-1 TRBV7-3 CASSLDRGTEAFF
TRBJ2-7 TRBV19 CASSMRSGAEQYF
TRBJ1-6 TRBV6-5 CASRPGQLYSPLHF
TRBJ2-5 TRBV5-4 CASSLPRDREETQYF
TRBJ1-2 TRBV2 CASSVGGLGYTF